One TCR beta chain is described in this entry. Generated by immunoSEQ multiplex PCR, the TCRdb table keeps only in-frame clones and is missing some. The table has about 45,000 clones, around nine tenths seen once. Germline lookup yields CDR1 SGHTA and CDR2 FQGNSA. The CDR3 contains 15 residues. Trimming cost V 1 base and J 4 bases; bases outside gene matches: 5. These data are taken from a study of OX40 agonist ivuxolimab in advanced cancers. The specimen was CD4+ or CD8+ T cells sorted from blood, collected in a trial of the OX40 agonist ivuxolimab. The J gene is TRBJ2-3, the V gene TRBV7-2; TRBD2 matches at 7 bases. The TCR comes from an adult with an advanced solid tumor such as melanoma, head and neck, liver or kidney cancer. The CDR3 DNA reads TGTGCCAGCAGCTTAGGATTGCTAGCGGCAGATACGCAGTATTTT. This codes for CASSLGLLAADTQYF.